This is a list of T cell receptor beta chains from one sample in a study of vaccination and CD4 T cells after COVID-19. A single record per CDR3 protein comes from TCRdb applying MiXCR to the PCR reads. The sample includes 15,000 to 20,000 distinct CDR3 sequences, roughly two fifths of them seen just once. Antigens for these TCRs are unknown. Sequenced: CD4+ T cells from blood, cultured in vitro. The receptors derive from a human donor who had recovered from COVID-19. Both conserved end residues are part of each CDR3. Fields, in order: J gene, CDR3 length, D gene, V gene, clone size, CDR3 DNA, CDR3 protein. A D gene is named only where the DNA matches it firmly. Clone size is given for some rows only: seen once, a few or many times, or a class if the clone is expanded.

J: TRBJ2-5
length: 18
D: TRBD2
V: TRBV14
size: -
DNA: TGTGCCAGCAGCCAAGGGTGGCTAGCGGGAGGAGGGCAAGAGACCCAGTACTTC
CDR3: CASSQGWLAGGGQETQYF

J: TRBJ2-2
length: 18
D: -
V: TRBV6-1
size: few
DNA: TGTGCCAGCAGTGAAGGAGTTCGGGTCCACTCCAACACCGGGGAGCTGTTTTTT
CDR3: CASSEGVRVHSNTGELFF

J: TRBJ1-2
length: 15
D: -
V: TRBV18
size: few
DNA: TGTGCCAGCTCACCGAAACAGGCGGGGGTATCTGGCTACACCTTC
CDR3: CASSPKQAGVSGYTF

J: TRBJ2-7
length: 15
D: TRBD2
V: TRBV10-1
size: few
DNA: TGCGCCAGCAACAGAGCGGGAGGCCGCTCCTACGAGCAGTACTTC
CDR3: CASNRAGGRSYEQYF

J: TRBJ2-1
length: 15
D: TRBD2
V: TRBV10-3
size: -
DNA: TGTGCCAGCAGTGTTCTAGCGGGACTCGCGAGAGAGCAGTTCTTC
CDR3: CASSVLAGLAREQFF

J: TRBJ2-1
length: 20
D: TRBD2
V: TRBV28
size: -
DNA: TGTGCCAGCAGTTTATGGCAGGGAGGGCCAGGCGGGAGTACCCCCAATGAGCAGTTCTTC
CDR3: CASSLWQGGPGGSTPNEQFF

J: TRBJ1-2
length: 13
D: TRBD1
V: TRBV11-2
size: -
DNA: TGTGCCAGCAGCACCCAGGGGGGCGATGGCTACACCTTC
CDR3: CASSTQGGDGYTF

J: TRBJ2-6
length: 18
D: TRBD1
V: TRBV6-5
size: few
DNA: TGTGCCAGCAGTTCGCCCGGGACAGGGAGGTCTGGGGCCAACGTCCTGACTTTC
CDR3: CASSSPGTGRSGANVLTF

J: TRBJ2-7
length: 15
D: -
V: TRBV20-1
size: -
DNA: TGCAGTGCTAGAGATGCTCGACCCAACTCCTACGAGCAGTACTTC
CDR3: CSARDARPNSYEQYF

J: TRBJ2-7
length: 12
D: -
V: TRBV4-2
size: -
DNA: TGTGCCAGCAGCCAAGGGTCCTACGAGCAGTACTTC
CDR3: CASSQGSYEQYF

J: TRBJ1-2
length: 15
D: TRBD1
V: TRBV2
size: -
DNA: TGTGCCAGCAGTGATGGGAACAGGGGGCAGAATGGCTACACCTTC
CDR3: CASSDGNRGQNGYTF

J: TRBJ1-4
length: 17
D: TRBD1
V: TRBV5-6
size: -
DNA: TGTGCCAGCAGCGCCGGACAGGGGGCGGTCGTTCAGGGAAAACTGTTTTTT
CDR3: CASSAGQGAVVQGKLFF

J: TRBJ1-1
length: 16
D: -
V: TRBV30
size: -
DNA: TGTGCCTGGGGTGCCGACGAACCTACTGGGAACACTGAAGCTTTCTTT
CDR3: CAWGADEPTGNTEAFF

J: TRBJ2-3
length: 16
D: TRBD2
V: TRBV4-3
size: -
DNA: TGCGCCAGCAGCCACAAACTAGCGGGAGGCGCAGATACGCAGTATTTT
CDR3: CASSHKLAGGADTQYF

J: TRBJ2-3
length: 15
D: -
V: TRBV28
size: -
DNA: TGTGCCAGCGTTACAGGGAGTTTTAGCACAGATACGCAGTATTTT
CDR3: CASVTGSFSTDTQYF

J: TRBJ2-7
length: 13
D: -
V: TRBV4-1
size: -
DNA: TGCGCCAGCTCCGCCCCAGGGGAGGGCGAGCAGTACTTC
CDR3: CASSAPGEGEQYF